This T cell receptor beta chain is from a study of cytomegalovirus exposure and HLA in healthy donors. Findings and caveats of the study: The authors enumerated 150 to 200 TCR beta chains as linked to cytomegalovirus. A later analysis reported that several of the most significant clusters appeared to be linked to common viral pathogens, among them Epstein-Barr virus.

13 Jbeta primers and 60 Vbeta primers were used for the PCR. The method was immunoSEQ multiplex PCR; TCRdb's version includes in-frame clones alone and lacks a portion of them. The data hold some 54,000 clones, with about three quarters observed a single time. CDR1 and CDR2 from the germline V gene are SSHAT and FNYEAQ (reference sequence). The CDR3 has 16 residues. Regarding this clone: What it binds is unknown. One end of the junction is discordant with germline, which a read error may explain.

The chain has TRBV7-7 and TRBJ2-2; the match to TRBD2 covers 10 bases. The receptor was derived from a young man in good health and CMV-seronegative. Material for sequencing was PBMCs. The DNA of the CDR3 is TGTGCTAGCAGCTTACGACTAGCGGGTATCACCGGGGAGCTGTTTTTT. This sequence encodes CASSLRLAGITGELFF.